This entry concerns a single TCR beta chain. Antigen: not known. The data belong to a study of T cell repertoires in cytomegalovirus infection. Study-level background: It was the public TCR beta signatures that indicated both CMV infection and matching HLA type. Study-level findings and limits: Clonotype analysis showed dominance of the ex vivo response by HLA-C-restricted CMV-specific TCR beta clonotypes.

TCRdb re-analysed the reads in MiXCR, keeping a single row per CDR3 protein. Among roughly 920,000 distinct CDR3 sequences listed, approximately 32% were seen once. V lost 2 bases, J lost 3 bases, and 10 bases lay in between. The CDR3 consists of 14 residues. The sequenced sample was cultured CD8+ T cells from PBMCs, obtained from culture after CMV antigen stimulation. The chain uses TRBV12-3 or TRBV12-4 and TRBJ1-1, with D uncertain. The TCR sequence derives from a human donor in good health (CMV status not recorded). Some clones in this sample may be carry-over from other donors' samples. CDR3 sequence (DNA): TGTGCCAGCAGTTTAAGAATCGGCTACACTGAAGCTTTCTTT. Translation gives CASSLRIGYTEAFF.